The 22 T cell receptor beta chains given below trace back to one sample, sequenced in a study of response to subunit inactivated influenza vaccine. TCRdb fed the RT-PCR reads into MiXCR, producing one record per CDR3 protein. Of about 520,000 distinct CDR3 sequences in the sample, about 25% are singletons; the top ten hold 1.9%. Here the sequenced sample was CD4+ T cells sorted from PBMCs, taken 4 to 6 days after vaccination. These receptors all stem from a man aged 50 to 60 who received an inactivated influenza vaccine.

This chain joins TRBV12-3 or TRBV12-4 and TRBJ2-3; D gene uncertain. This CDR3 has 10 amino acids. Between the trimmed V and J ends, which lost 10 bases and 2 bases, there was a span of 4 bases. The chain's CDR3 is CAKDTDTQYF. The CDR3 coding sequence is TGTGCCAAAGACACAGATACGCAGTATTTT.

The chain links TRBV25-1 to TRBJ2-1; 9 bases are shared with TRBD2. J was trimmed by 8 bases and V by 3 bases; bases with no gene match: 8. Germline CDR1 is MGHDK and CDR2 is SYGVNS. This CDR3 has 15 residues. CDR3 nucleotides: TGTGCCAGCAGTGATGTTAGCGGGAGTTTCTATGAGCAGTTCTTC. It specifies CASSDVSGSFYEQFF.

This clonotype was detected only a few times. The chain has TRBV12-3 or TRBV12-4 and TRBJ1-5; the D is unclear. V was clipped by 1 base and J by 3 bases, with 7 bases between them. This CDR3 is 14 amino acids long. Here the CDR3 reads CASSLGADNQPQHF. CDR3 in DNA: TGTGCCAGCAGTTTAGGGGCCGACAATCAGCCCCAGCATTTT.

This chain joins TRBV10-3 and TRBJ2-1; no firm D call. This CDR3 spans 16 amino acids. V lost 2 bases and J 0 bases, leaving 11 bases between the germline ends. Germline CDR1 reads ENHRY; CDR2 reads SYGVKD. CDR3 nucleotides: TGTGCCATCAGTGAGCCCCAATTAAGCTCCTACAATGAGCAGTTCTTC. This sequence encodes CAISEPQLSSYNEQFF.

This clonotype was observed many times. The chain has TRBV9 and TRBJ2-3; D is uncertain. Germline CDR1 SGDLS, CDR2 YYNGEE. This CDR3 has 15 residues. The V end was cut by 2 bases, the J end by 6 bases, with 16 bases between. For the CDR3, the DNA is TGTGCCAGCAGCGTGGGGATCGTTAGGGATGATACGCAGTATTTT. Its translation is CASSVGIVRDDTQYF.

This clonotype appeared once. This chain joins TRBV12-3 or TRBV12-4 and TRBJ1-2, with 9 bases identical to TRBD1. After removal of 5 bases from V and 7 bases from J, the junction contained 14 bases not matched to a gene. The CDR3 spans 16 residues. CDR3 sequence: CASSLFGGQGVGGYTF. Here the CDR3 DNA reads TGTGCCAGCAGTCTATTTGGGGGACAGGGAGTAGGTGGCTACACCTTC.

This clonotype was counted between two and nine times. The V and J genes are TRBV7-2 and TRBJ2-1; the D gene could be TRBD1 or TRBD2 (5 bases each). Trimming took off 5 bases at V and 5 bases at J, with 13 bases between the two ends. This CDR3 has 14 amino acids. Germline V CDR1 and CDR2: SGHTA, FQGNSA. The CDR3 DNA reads TGTGCCAGCAGCCTCCACCTGGGGGACAATGAGCAGTTCTTC. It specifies CASSLHLGDNEQFF.

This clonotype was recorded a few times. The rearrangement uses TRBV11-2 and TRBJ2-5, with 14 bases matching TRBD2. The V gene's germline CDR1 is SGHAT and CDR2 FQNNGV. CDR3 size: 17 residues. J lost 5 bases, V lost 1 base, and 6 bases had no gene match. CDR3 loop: CASSLGGLAGAEETQYF. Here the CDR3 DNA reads TGTGCCAGCAGCTTAGGGGGACTAGCGGGAGCAGAGGAGACCCAGTACTTC.

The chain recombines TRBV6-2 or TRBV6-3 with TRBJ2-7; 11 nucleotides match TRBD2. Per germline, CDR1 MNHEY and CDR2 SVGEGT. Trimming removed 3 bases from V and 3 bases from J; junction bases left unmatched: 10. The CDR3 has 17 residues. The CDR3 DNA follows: TGTGCCAGCAGTTATCGTCTAGCGGGAGGTTTAGACTACGAGCAGTACTTC. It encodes CASSYRLAGGLDYEQYF.

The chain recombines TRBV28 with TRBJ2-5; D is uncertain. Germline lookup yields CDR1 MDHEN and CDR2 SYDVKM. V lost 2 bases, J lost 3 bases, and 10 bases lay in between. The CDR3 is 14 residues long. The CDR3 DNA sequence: TGTGCCAGCAGTTTACCGGCACGCAAAGAGACCCAGTACTTC. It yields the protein CASSLPARKETQYF.

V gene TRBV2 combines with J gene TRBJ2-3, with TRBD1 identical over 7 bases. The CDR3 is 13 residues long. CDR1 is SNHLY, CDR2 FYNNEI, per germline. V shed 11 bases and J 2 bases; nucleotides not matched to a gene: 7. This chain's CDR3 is CAGSGQTTDTQYF. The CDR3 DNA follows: TGTGCCGGTTCGGGACAGACCACAGATACGCAGTATTTT. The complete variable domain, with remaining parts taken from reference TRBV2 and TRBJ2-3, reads EPEVTQTPSHQVTQMGQEVILRCVPISNHLYFYWYRQILGQKVEFLVSFYNNEISEKSEIFDDQFSVERPDGSNFTLKIRSTKLEDSAMYFCAGSGQTTDTQYFGPGTRLTVL.

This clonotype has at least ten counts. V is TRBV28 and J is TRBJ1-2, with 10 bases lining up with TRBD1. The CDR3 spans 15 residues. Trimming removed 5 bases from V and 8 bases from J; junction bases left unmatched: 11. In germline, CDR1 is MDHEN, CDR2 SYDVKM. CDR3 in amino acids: CASSPRTGGVRGYTF. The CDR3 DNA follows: TGTGCCAGCAGTCCCCGGACAGGGGGGGTTCGCGGCTACACCTTC.

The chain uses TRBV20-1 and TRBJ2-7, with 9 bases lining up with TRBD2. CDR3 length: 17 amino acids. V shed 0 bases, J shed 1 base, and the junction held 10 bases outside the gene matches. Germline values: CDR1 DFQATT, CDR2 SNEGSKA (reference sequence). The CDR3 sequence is CSARDTLSSGRSYEQYF. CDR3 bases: TGCAGTGCTAGAGATACCCTGAGTAGCGGGAGATCCTACGAGCAGTACTTC.

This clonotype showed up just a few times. The CDR3 nucleotides are TGCGCCAGCAGCTTGGGTGATACTAGCGATTACACCGGGGAGCTGTTTTTT. Translated, it gives CASSLGDTSDYTGELFF. The chain recombines TRBV5-1 with TRBJ2-2; TRBD2 matches 7 bases. CDR3 size: 17 residues. After removal of 0 bases from V and 3 bases from J, the junction contained 8 bases not matched to a gene. Germline V gives CDR1 SGHRS, CDR2 YFSETQ.

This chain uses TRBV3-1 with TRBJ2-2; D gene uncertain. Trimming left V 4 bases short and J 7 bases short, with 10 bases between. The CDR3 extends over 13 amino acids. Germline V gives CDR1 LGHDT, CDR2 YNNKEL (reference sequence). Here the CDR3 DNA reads TGTGCCAGCAGCCCCTACTCAGGCGGGGAGCTGTTTTTT. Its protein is CASSPYSGGELFF.

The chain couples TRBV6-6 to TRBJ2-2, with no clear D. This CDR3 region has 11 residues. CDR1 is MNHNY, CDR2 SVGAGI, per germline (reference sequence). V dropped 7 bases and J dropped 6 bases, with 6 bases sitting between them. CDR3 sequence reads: CASKGSGELFF. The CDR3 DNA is TGTGCCAGCAAAGGGTCCGGGGAGCTGTTTTTT.

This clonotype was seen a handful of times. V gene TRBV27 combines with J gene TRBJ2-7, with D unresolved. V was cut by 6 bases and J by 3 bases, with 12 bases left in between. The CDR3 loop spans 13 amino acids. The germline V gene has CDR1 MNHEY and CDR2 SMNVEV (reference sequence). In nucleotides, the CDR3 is TGTGCCAGCAGGGAACCGAAGGACTACGAGCAGTACTTC. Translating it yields CASREPKDYEQYF.

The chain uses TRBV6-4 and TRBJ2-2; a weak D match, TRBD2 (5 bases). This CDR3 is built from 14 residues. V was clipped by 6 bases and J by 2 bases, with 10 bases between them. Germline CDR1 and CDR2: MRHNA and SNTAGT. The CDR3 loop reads CASRGEGNTGELFF. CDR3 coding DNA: TGTGCCAGCAGAGGCGAGGGAAACACCGGGGAGCTGTTTTTT.

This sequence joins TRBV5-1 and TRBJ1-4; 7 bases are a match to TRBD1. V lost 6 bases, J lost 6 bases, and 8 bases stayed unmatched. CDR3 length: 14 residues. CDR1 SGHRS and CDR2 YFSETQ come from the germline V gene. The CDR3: CASNKDRTDEKLFF. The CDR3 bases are TGCGCCAGCAACAAGGACAGGACTGATGAAAAACTGTTTTTT.

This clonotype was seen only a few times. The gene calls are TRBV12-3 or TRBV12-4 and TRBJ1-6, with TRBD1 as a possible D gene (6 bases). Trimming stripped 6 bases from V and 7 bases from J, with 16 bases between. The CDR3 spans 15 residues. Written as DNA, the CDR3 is TGTGCCAGCAGAGTGACACAGGGACCCAATTCACCCCTCCACTTT. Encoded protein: CASRVTQGPNSPLHF.

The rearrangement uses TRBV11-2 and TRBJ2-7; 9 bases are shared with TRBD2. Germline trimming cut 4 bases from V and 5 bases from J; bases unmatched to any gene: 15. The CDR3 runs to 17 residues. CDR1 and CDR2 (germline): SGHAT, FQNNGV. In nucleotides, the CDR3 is TGTGCCAGCAGCTCTCCGCGGGGGGGGGCGCTTAACCACGAGCAGTACTTC. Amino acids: CASSSPRGGALNHEQYF.

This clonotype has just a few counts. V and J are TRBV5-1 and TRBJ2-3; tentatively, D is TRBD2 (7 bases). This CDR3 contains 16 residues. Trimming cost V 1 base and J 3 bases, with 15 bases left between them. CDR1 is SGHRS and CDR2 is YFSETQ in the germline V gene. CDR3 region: CASSLSGKGGTDTQYF. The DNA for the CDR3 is TGCGCCAGCAGCTTGTCGGGGAAGGGGGGGACAGATACGCAGTATTTT.